The T cell receptor (beta chain) under discussion was sequenced for a study of vaccination effects on CD4 cells after COVID-19. The table came from immunoSEQ multiplex PCR; TCRdb's copy has only in-frame clones and leaves some out. The sample has approximately 50,000 clones, 75% to 80% seen once; the top ten hold 6%. This clone occurred once. Its antigen is not known. Sequencing followed a ViraFEST assay step that expanded antigen-specific CD4+ T cells with viral peptide pools. When around nine days of culture had elapsed, CD4+ T cells were isolated. Vaccinees lacked prior SARS-CoV-2 infection and tested negative for nucleocapsid antibodies. Under 2.5 million PBMC were placed in each well, which was supplemented with approximately 9.7 IU/ml IL-2 and approximately 10 ug/ml peptides. Half-medium replacement with IL-2 medium occurred on days 3 and 7. The clonotype was recovered from a human donor who received a COVID-19 vaccine. Sequences were derived from CD4+ T cells from PBMCs cultured with HCoV-OC43 spike peptides, sampled before COVID-19 vaccination. As to subset: HCoV-OC43 spike overlapping peptide pool stimulation.

CDR3 amino acids: CASSSGWQAYQETQYF. In DNA form, the CDR3 reads TGTGCCAGCAGCTCAGGGTGGCAGGCGTACCAAGAGACCCAGTACTTC. The chain employs TRBV14 and TRBJ2-5, with D tentatively TRBD1 (5 bases). Trimming shortened V by 5 bases and J by 0 bases, and 16 bases separated the two germline ends. The V gene's germline CDR1 is SGHDN and CDR2 FVKESK. The CDR3 covers 16 residues.